This TCR beta chain stems from a study of molecular identifiers for immune sequencing clone quantification. As concerns this clonotype: The antigen remains undetermined.

Trimming removed 6 bases from V and 6 bases from J; junction bases left unmatched: 7. Germline assignment: CDR1 DFQATT and CDR2 SNEGSKA (reference sequence). This CDR3 has 14 residues. General study findings and limits: Highly expanded clones may be undercounted when identical TCR molecules share barcodes. In naive cells, clones above 20 RNA copies held under 1% of molecules, whereas in effector cells they held over 97%. The study reportedly detected spiked Jurkat TCR RNA from one cell among about 970,000 naive cells.

Previously reported methods and listed TCR primers produced the bulk TCR libraries. Each CDR3 protein gets one entry after TCRdb re-called the PCR reads with MiXCR. The sample contains about 500,000 distinct CDR3 sequences, roughly 25% of which appear only once. This TCR derives from a human donor in good health. Some libraries in this study had Jurkat cell RNA spiked in. The sample consisted of naive CD8+ T cells from blood, with Jurkat cell RNA spiked in. Subset reported: FACS-sorted CD8+CD4-CCR7+CD45RA+ naive T cells. This sequence joins TRBV20-1 and TRBJ2-7; 14 bases are a match to TRBD2. The DNA for the CDR3 is TGCAGTGCAAGGGGACTAGCGGGGGTCAGCGAGCAGTACTTC. Residues: CSARGLAGVSEQYF.